Only a few counts were recorded for the clone carrying this T cell receptor (beta chain). Its antigen remains unidentified. The data stem from a study of cytomegalovirus exposure and HLA in healthy donors. Trimming cost V 8 bases and J 1 base, with 11 bases left between them. Germline V gene sequence: CDR1 ENHRY, CDR2 SYGVKD. The CDR3 runs 13 residues. Study-wide results and limits: TRBV6-2, TRBV6-3 and some other V segments were excluded as indistinguishable.

The PCR had 60 Vbeta and 13 Jbeta primers. This table comes from immunoSEQ multiplex PCR, and its TCRdb copy is limited to in-frame clones, with some not included. The sample carries 55,000 to 75,000 clones, approximately 67% recorded once. Sequencing was performed on PBMCs. This sequence was found in a man aged 25 to 45 in good health and CMV-seronegative. V usage is TRBV10-3 and J usage is TRBJ2-5, with D perhaps matching TRBD1 (5 bases). The CDR3 DNA reads as TGTGCCATCGGGGTGGACATCCAAGAGACCCAGTACTTC. Residues: CAIGVDIQETQYF.